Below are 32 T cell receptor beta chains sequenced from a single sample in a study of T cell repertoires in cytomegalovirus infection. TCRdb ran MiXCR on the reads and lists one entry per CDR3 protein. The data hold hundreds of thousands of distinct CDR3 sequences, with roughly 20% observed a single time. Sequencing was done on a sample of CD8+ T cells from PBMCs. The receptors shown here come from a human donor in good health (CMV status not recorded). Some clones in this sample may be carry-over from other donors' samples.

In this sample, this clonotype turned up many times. Here the CDR3 reads CASSLVGLGEQYF. In DNA, the CDR3 is TGTGCCAGCAGTCTTGTGGGGTTGGGGGAGCAGTACTTC. The chain carries TRBV12-3 or TRBV12-4 and TRBJ2-7; D not resolved. Trimming stripped 5 bases from V and 7 bases from J, with 15 bases between. The CDR3 is made up of 13 amino acids.

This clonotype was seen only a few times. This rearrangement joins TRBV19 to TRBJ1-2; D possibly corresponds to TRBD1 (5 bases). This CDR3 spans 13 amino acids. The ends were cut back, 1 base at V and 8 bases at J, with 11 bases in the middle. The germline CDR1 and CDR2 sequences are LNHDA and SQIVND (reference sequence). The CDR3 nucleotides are TGTGCCAGTAGTATAGGGGCCGGGGACGGCTACACCTTC. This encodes CASSIGAGDGYTF. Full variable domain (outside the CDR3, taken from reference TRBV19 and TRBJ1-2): DGGITQSPKYLFRKEGQNVTLSCEQNLNHDAMYWYRQDPGQGLRLIYYSQIVNDFQKGDIAEGYSVSREKKESFPLTVTSAQKNPTAFYLCASSIGAGDGYTFGSGTRLTVV.

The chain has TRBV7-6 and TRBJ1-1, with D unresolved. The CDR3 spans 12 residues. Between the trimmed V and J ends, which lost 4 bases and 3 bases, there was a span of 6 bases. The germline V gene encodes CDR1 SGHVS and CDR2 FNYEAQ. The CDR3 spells CASSSMDTEAFF. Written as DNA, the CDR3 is TGTGCCAGCAGCTCCATGGACACTGAAGCTTTCTTT.

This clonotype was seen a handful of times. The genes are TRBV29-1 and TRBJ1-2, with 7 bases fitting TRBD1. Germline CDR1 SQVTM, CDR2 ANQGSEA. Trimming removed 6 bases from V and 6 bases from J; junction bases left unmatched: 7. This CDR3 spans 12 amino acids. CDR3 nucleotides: TGCAGCGTCGAAACAGGGGAGGATGGCTACACCTTC. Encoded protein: CSVETGEDGYTF.

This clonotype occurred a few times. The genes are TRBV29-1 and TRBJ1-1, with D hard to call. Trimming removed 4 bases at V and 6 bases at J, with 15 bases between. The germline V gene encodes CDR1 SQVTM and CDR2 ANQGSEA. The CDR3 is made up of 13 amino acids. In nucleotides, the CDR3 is TGCAGCGTTGTTGGCACGGTAGGGTCTGAAGCTTTCTTT. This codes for CSVVGTVGSEAFF.

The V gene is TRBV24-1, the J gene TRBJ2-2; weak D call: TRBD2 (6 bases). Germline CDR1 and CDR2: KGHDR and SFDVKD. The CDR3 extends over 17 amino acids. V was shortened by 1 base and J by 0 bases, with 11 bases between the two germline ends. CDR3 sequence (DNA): TGTGCCACCAGTGATTTCCCGGGACTGCCGAACACCGGGGAGCTGTTTTTT. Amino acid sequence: CATSDFPGLPNTGELFF.

CDR3 DNA: TGTGCCAGCAGCTTAGATTCCCCCCTTCTAGAGGAATCCTACAATGAGCAGTTCTTC. Residues: CASSLDSPLLEESYNEQFF. The chain joins TRBV11-2 to TRBJ2-1, with D unclear. Trimming stripped 0 bases from V and 1 base from J, with 19 bases between. This CDR3 spans 19 amino acids. CDR1 is SGHAT and CDR2 is FQNNGV in the germline V gene.

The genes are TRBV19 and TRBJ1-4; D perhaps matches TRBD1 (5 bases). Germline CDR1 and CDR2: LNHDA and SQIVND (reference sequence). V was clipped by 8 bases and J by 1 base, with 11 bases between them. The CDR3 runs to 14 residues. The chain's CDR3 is CASGRDETNEKLFF. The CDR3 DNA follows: TGTGCCAGTGGCAGGGATGAAACTAATGAAAAACTGTTTTTT.

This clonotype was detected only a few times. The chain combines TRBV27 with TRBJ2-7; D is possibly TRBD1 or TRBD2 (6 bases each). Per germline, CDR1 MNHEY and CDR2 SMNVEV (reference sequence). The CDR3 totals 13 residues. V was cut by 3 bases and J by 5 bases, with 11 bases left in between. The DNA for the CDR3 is TGTGCCAGCAGTTTTGGGGGGCCAAACGAGCAGTACTTC. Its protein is CASSFGGPNEQYF.

CDR3 DNA sequence: TGTGCCAGCAGCCCGGCGAACACTGAAGCTTTCTTT. This encodes CASSPANTEAFF. This chain links TRBV5-4 with TRBJ1-1, with no clear D. V lost 4 bases to trimming and J lost 1 base, with 5 bases between them. CDR1 and CDR2 (germline): SGHNT, YYREEE (reference sequence). The CDR3 runs 12 residues.

The CDR3 DNA reads as TGCGCCAGCAGCAGGGGGCGAGGAACCGGGGAGCTGTTTTTT. Residues: CASSRGRGTGELFF. The chain is built from TRBV5-1 and TRBJ2-2; 7 bases are a match to TRBD1. Germline assignment: CDR1 SGHRS and CDR2 YFSETQ. This CDR3 has 14 residues. With V trimmed by 4 bases and J by 5 bases, 5 bases remained unmatched. Full variable domain (remainder filled in from reference TRBV5-1 and TRBJ2-2): KAGVTQTPRYLIKTRGQQVTLSCSPISGHRSVSWYQQTPGQGLQFLFEYFSETQRNKGNFPGRFSGRQFSNSRSEMNVSTLELGDSALYLCASSRGRGTGELFFGEGSRLTVL.

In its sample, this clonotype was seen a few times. The CDR3 coding sequence is TGTGCCAGCTCCCCGGGAGGCCGTTATAATGAAAAACTGTTTTTT. This translates into CASSPGGRYNEKLFF. The genes are TRBV28 and TRBJ1-4; D is ambiguous. There are 15 residues in the CDR3. CDR1 and CDR2 from the germline V gene are MDHEN and SYDVKM. Trimming removed 8 bases from V and 4 bases from J, with 17 bases in between.

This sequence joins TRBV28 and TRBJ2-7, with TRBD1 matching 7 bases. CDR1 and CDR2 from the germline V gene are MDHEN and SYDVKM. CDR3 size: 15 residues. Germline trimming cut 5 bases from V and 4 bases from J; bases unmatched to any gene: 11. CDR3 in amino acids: CASSGAGTADYEQYF. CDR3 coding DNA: TGTGCCAGCAGTGGGGCCGGGACAGCAGATTACGAGCAGTACTTC.

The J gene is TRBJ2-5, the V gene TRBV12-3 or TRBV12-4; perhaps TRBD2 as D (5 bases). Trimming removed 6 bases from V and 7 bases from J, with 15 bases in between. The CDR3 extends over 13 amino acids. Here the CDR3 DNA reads TGTGCCAGCAGCATGGGCGGACGGGGGACCCAGTACTTC. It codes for CASSMGGRGTQYF.

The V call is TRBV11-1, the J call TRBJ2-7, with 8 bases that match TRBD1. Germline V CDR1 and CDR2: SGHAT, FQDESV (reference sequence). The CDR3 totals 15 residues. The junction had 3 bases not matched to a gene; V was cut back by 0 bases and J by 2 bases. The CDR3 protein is CASSLAQGGTYEQYF. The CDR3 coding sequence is TGTGCCAGCAGCTTAGCACAGGGGGGAACCTACGAGCAGTACTTC.

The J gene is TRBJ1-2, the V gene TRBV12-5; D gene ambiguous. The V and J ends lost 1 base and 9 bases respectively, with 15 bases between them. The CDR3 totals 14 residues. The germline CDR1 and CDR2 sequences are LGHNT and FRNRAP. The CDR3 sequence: CASGLEMGTRSYTF. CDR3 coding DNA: TGTGCTAGTGGTTTGGAAATGGGAACCCGAAGCTACACCTTC.

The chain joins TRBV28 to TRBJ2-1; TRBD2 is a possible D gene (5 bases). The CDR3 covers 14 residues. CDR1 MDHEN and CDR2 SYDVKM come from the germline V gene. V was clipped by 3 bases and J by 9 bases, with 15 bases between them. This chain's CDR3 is CASSFLDGEGEQFF. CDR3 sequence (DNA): TGTGCCAGCAGTTTCCTTGACGGGGAAGGTGAGCAGTTCTTC.

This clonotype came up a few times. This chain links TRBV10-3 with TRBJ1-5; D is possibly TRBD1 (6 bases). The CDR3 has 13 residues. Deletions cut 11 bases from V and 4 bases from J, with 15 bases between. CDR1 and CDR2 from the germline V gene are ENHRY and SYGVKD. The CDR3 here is CAVAGTRNQPQHF. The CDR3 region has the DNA TGTGCCGTCGCCGGGACAAGGAATCAGCCCCAGCATTTT.

This CDR3 reads CASSQPDSAYEQYF. DNA of the CDR3: TGTGCCAGCAGCCAGCCGGATTCAGCCTACGAGCAGTACTTC. The genes are TRBV14 and TRBJ2-7; D ambiguous. Between the trimmed V and J ends, which lost 3 bases and 2 bases, there was a span of 11 bases. Germline CDR1 and CDR2: SGHDN and FVKESK. The CDR3 has 14 residues. The variable domain in full, with the rest retrieved from reference TRBV14 and TRBJ2-7, is EAGVTQFPSHSVIEKGQTVTLRCDPISGHDNLYWYRRVMGKEIKFLLHFVKESKQDESGMPNNRFLAERTGGTYSTLKVQPAELEDSGVYFCASSQPDSAYEQYFGPGTRLTVT.

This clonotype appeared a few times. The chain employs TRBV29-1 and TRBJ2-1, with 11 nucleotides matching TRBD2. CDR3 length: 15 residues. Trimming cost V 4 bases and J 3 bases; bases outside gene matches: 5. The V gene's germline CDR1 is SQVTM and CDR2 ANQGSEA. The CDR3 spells CSVATSGGYYNEQFF. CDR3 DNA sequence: TGCAGCGTTGCAACTAGCGGGGGTTACTACAATGAGCAGTTCTTC.

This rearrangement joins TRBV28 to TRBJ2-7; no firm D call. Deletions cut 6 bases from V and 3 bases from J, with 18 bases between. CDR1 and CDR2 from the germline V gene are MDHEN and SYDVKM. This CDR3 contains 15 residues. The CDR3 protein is CASSRSVRVYYEQYF. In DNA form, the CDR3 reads TGTGCCAGCAGCCGATCCGTAAGGGTTTACTACGAGCAGTACTTC.

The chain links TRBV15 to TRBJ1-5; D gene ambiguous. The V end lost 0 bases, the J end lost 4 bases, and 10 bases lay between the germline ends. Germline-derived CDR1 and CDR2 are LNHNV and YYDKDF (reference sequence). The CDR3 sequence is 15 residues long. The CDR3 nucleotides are TGTGCCACCAGCAGAGATAGGAGTTGGAATCAGCCCCAGCATTTT. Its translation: CATSRDRSWNQPQHF. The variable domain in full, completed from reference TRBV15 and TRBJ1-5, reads DAMVIQNPRYQVTQFGKPVTLSCSQTLNHNVMYWYQQKSSQAPKLLFHYYDKDFNNEADTPDNFQSRRPNTSFCFLDIRSPGLGDTAMYLCATSRDRSWNQPQHFGDGTRLSIL.

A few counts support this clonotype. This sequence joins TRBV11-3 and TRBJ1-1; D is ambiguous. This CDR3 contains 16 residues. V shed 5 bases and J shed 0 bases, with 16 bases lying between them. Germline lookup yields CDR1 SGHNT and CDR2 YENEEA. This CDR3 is CASSDPPGGLNTEAFF. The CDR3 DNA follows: TGTGCCAGCAGCGATCCTCCCGGAGGGTTGAACACTGAAGCTTTCTTT.

DNA of the CDR3: TGTGCCAGCAGCTCCCTCGCGGGGACAGACTTTGAGCAGTACTTC. Translating it yields CASSSLAGTDFEQYF. J is TRBJ2-7 and V is TRBV5-5; D may be TRBD1 (7 bases). The V gene's germline CDR1 is SGHKS and CDR2 YYEKEE (reference sequence). V dropped 3 bases and J dropped 7 bases, with 20 bases sitting between them. This CDR3 comprises 15 residues.

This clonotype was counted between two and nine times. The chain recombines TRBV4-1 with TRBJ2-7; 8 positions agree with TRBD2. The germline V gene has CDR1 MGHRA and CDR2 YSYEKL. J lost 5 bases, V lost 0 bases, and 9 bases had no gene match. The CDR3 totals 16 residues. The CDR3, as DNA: TGCGCCAGCAGCCAAGAAAGCAGTAGGACTAGCAACGAGCAGTACTTC. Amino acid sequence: CASSQESSRTSNEQYF.

CDR3 coding DNA: TGCAGTGCCGGGTCCGGGACATCCTACGAGCAGTACTTC. This encodes CSAGSGTSYEQYF. The genes are TRBV20-1 and TRBJ2-7, with D maybe TRBD1 (6 bases). Germline V CDR1 and CDR2: DFQATT, SNEGSKA (reference sequence). CDR3 length: 13 amino acids. V lost 6 bases and J 1 base, leaving 13 bases between the germline ends.

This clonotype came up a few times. As DNA, the CDR3 is TGTGCCAGTAGTATGGCTAGCCACTCCTACAATGAGCAGTTCTTC. This encodes CASSMASHSYNEQFF. The J gene is TRBJ2-1, the V gene TRBV19, with D perhaps matching TRBD2 (5 bases). Trimming removed 3 bases from V and 0 bases from J, with 9 bases in between. Germline V gene sequence: CDR1 LNHDA, CDR2 SQIVND (reference sequence). CDR3 length equals 15 residues.

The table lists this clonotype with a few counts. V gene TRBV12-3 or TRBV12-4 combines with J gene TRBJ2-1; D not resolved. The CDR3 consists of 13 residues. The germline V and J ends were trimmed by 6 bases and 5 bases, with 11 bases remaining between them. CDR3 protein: CASSGSDHNEQFF. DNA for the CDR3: TGTGCCAGCAGCGGAAGCGACCACAATGAGCAGTTCTTC.

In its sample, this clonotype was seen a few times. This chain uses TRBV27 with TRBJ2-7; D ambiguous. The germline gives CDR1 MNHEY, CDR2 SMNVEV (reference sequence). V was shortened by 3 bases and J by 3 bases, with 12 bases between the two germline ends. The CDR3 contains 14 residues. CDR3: CASSLERRGYEQYF. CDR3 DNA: TGTGCCAGCAGTTTGGAAAGGCGTGGCTACGAGCAGTACTTC.

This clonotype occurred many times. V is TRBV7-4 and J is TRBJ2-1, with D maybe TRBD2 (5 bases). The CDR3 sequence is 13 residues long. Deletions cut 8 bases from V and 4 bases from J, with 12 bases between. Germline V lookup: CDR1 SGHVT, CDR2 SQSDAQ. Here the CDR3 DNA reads TGTGCCAGCGCGCGGGCCAGTTACAATGAGCAGTTCTTC. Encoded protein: CASARASYNEQFF.

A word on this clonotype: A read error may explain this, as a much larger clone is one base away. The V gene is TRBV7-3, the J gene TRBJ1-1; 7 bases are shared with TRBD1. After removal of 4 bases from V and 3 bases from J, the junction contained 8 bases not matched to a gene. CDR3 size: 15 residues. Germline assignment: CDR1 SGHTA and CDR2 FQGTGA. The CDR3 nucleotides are TGTGCCAGCAGCTCTGTGACAGGGATGGACACTGAAGCTTTCTTT. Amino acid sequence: CASSSVTGMDTEAFF.

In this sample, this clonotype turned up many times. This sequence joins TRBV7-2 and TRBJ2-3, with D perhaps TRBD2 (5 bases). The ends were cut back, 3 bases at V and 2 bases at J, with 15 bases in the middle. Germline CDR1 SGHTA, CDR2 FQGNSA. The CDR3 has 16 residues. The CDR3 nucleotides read TGTGCCAGCAGCTTTAGCGTGAAGGTACCCACAGATACGCAGTATTTT. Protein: CASSFSVKVPTDTQYF.